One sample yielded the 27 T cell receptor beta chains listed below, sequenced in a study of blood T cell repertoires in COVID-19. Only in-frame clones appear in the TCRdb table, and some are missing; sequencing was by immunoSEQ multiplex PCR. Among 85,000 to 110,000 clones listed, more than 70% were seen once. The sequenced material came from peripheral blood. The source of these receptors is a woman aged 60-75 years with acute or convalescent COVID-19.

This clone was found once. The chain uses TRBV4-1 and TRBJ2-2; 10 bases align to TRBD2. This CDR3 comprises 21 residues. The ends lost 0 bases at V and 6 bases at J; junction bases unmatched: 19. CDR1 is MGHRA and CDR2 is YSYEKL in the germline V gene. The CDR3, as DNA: TGCGCCAGCAGCCAAGATATCCCTAGCGGGAGCTTGATCGGTCCGGCCGGGGAGCTGTTTTTT. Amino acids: CASSQDIPSGSLIGPAGELFF.

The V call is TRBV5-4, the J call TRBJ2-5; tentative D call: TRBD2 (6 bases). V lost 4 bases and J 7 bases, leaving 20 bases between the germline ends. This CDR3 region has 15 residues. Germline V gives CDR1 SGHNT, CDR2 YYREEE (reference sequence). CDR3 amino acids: CASSESSERVGTQYF. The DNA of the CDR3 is TGTGCCAGCAGCGAGAGCAGTGAGCGGGTCGGGACCCAGTACTTC.

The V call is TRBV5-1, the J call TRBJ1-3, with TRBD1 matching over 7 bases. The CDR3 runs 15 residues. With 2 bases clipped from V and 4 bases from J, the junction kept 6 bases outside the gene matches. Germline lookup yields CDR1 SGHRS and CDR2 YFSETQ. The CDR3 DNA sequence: TGCGCCAGCAGCTTCGACAGGGTGGGGGGAAACACCATATATTTT. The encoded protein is CASSFDRVGGNTIYF.

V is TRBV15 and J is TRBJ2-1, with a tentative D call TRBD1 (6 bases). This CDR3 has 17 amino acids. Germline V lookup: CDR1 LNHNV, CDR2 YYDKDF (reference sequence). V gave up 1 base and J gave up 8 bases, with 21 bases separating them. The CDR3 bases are TGTGCCACCAGCAGAGGGGGGCGGGCTCCCCAGGGCCATGAGCAGTTCTTC. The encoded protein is CATSRGGRAPQGHEQFF.

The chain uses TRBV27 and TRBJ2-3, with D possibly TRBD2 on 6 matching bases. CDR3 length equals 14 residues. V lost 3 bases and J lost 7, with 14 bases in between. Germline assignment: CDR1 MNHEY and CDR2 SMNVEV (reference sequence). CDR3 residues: CASSFTGEANTQYF. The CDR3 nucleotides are TGTGCCAGCAGTTTTACGGGAGAGGCTAATACGCAGTATTTT.

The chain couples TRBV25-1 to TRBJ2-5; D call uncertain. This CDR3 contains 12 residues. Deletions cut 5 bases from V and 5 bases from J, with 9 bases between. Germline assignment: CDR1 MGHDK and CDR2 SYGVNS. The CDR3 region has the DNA TGTGCCAGCAGTCTAAAGCCGGAGACCCAGTACTTC. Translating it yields CASSLKPETQYF.

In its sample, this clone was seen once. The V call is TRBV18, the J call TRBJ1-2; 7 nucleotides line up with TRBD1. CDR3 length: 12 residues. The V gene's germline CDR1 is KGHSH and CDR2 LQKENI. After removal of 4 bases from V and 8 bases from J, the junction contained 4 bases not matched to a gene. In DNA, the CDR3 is TGTGCCAGCTCACGGGACAGCGGCGGCTACACCTTC. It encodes CASSRDSGGYTF.

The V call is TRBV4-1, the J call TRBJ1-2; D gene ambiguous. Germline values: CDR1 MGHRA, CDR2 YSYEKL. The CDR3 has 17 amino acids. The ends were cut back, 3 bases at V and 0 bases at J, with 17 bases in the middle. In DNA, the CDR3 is TGCGCCAGCAGCCACCCCAGGCGAACAGTGACTAACTATGGCTACACCTTC. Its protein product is CASSHPRRTVTNYGYTF.

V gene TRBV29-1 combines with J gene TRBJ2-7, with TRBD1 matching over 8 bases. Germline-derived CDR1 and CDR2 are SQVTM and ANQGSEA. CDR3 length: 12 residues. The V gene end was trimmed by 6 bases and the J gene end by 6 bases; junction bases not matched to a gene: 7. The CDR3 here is CSVSGGAGEQYF. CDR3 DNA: TGCAGCGTCTCAGGGGGCGCCGGCGAGCAGTACTTC.

CDR3 in amino acids: CASSPLGLRWGTDTQYF. DNA of the CDR3: TGTGCCAGCTCACCATTGGGACTCCGATGGGGGACAGATACGCAGTATTTT. The chain combines TRBV18 with TRBJ2-3; D perhaps matches TRBD2 (6 bases). Looked up from germline, CDR1 is KGHSH and CDR2 is LQKENI. The V end was cut by 2 bases, the J end by 3 bases, with 18 bases between. The CDR3 contains 17 residues.

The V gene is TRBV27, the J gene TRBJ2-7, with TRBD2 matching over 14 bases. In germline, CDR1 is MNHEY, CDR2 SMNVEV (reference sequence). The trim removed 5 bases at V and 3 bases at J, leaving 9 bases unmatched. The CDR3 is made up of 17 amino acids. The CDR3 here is CASSLRPGTSGSYEQYF. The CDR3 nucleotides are TGTGCCAGCAGTCTCAGGCCTGGGACTAGCGGGAGCTACGAGCAGTACTTC.

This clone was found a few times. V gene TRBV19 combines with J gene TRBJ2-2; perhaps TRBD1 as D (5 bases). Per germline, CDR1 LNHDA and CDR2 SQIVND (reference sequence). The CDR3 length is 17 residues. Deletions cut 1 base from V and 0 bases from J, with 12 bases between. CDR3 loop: CASSIGWGPANTGELFF. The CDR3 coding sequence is TGTGCCAGTAGTATAGGTTGGGGCCCTGCGAACACCGGGGAGCTGTTTTTT. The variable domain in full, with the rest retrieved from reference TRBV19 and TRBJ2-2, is DGGITQSPKYLFRKEGQNVTLSCEQNLNHDAMYWYRQDPGQGLRLIYYSQIVNDFQKGDIAEGYSVSREKKESFPLTVTSAQKNPTAFYLCASSIGWGPANTGELFFGEGSRLTVL.

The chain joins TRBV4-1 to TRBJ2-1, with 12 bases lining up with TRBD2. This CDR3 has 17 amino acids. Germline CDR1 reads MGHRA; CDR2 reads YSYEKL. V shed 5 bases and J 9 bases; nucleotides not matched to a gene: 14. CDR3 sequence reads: CASSDALAGGRGAEQFF. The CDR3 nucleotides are TGCGCCAGCAGCGACGCTCTAGCGGGAGGGCGTGGGGCTGAGCAGTTCTTC.

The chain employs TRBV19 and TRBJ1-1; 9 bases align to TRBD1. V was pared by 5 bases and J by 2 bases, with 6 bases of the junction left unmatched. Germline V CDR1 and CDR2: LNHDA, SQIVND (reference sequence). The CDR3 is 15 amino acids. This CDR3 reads CASSSDRGRNTEAFF. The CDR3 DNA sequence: TGTGCCAGTAGTTCGGACAGGGGCCGCAACACTGAAGCTTTCTTT.

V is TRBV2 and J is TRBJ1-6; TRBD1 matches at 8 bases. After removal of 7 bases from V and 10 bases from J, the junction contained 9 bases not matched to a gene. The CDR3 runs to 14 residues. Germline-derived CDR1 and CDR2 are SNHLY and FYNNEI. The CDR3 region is CASTPDRVGSPLHF. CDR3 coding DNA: TGTGCCAGCACCCCGGACAGGGTTGGGTCACCCCTCCACTTT.

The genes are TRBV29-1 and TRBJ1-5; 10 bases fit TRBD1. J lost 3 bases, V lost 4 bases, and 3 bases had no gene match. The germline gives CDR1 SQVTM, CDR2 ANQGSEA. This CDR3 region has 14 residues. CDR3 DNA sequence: TGCAGCGTTGGCGGGACAGGGGCCAATCAGCCCCAGCATTTT. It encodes CSVGGTGANQPQHF.

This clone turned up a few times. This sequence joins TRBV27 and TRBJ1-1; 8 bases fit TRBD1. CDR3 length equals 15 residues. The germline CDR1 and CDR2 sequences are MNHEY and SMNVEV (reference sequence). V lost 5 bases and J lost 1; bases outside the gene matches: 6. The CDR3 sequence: CASSLLGQANTEAFF. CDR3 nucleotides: TGTGCCAGCAGTCTACTGGGACAGGCGAACACTGAAGCTTTCTTT.

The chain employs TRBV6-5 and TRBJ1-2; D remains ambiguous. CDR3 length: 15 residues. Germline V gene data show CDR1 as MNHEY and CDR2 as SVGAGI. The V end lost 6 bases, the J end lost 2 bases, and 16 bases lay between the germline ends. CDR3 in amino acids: CASRNLPNRNYGYTF. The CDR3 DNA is TGTGCCAGCAGAAACCTCCCCAACAGAAACTATGGCTACACCTTC.

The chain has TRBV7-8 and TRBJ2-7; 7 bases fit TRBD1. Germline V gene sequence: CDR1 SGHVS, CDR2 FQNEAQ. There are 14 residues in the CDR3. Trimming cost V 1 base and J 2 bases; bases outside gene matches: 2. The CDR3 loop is CASSLGTGPYEQYF. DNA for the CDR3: TGTGCCAGCAGCTTAGGGACAGGACCCTACGAGCAGTACTTC.

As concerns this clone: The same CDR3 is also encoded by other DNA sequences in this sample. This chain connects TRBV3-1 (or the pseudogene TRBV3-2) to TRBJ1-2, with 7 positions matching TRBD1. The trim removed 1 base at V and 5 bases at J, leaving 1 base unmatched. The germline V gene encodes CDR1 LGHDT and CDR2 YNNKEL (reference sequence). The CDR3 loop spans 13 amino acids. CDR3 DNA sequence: TGTGCCAGCAGCCAAGGACAGGGTTATGGCTACACCTTC. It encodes CASSQGQGYGYTF.

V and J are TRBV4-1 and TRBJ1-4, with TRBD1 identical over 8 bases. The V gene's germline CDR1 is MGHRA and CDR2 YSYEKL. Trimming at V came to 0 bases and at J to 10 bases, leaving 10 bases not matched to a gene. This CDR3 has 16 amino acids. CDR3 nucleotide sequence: TGCGCCAGCAGCCAAGAAGGACAGGGAGGACTTGGAAAACTGTTTTTT. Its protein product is CASSQEGQGGLGKLFF.

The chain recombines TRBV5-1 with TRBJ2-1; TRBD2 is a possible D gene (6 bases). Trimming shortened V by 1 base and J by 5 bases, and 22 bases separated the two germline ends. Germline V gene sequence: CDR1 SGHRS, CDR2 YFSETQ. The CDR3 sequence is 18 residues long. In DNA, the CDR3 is TGCGCCAGCAGCTTGAAACTAGCCACGAAATCTCACAACAATGAGCAGTTCTTC. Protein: CASSLKLATKSHNNEQFF.

DNA of the CDR3: TGCGCCAGCAGCCAAGATATTGGGACAGAATCCTATGGCTACACCTTC. This codes for CASSQDIGTESYGYTF. V usage is TRBV4-1 and J usage is TRBJ1-2; TRBD1 aligns across 7 bases. There are 16 residues in the CDR3. Germline CDR1 MGHRA, CDR2 YSYEKL. The V and J ends lost 0 bases and 4 bases, in that order; junction bases with no gene match: 8.

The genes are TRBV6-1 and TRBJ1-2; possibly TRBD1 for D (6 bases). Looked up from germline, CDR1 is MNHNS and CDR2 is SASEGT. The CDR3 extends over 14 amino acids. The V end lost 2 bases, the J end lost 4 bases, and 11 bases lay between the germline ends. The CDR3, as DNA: TGTGCCAGCAGTGAACGTGTCAGGGGCTATGGCTACACCTTC. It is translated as CASSERVRGYGYTF.

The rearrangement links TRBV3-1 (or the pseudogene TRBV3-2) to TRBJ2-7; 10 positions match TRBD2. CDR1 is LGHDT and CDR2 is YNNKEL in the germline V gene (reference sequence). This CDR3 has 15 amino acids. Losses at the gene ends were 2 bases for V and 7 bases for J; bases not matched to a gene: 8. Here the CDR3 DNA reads TGTGCCAGCAGCCAATATCGGCTAGCGGGAGAAGAGCAGTACTTC. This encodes CASSQYRLAGEEQYF.

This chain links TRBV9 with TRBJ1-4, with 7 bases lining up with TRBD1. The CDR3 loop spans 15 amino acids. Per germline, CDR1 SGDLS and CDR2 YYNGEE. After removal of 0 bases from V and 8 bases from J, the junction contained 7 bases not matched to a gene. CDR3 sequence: CASSVAPRQGEKLFF. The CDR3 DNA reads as TGTGCCAGCAGCGTAGCCCCTAGACAGGGCGAAAAACTGTTTTTT.

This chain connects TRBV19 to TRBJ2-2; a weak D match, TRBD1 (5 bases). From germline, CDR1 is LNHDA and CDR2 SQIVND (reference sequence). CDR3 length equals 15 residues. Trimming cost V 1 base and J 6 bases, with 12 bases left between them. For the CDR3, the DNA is TGTGCCAGTAGTATAGGGGTACTGGGGCCCGGGGAGCTGTTTTTT. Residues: CASSIGVLGPGELFF.